Each of the 14 T cell receptor beta chains below was sequenced from the same sample in a study of human T cells and chemical hapten exposure. As for time point: patch test 3, about 24 weeks after DPC sensitization. Treatment given: therapeutic diphenylcyclopropenone sensitization with weekly scalp DPC. TCRdb ran MiXCR on the RACE reads and lists one entry per CDR3 protein. The sample has 70,000 to 90,000 distinct CDR3 sequences, 10% to 12% seen once. The sequenced sample was whole blood, obtained in connection with sensitization to the hapten diphenylcyclopropenone (DPC). All receptors come from a woman aged 45 to 65 with alopecia areata. Some clones in this sample may be carry-over from other donors' samples.

The rearrangement links TRBV2 to TRBJ2-3, with 12 bases matching TRBD2. The CDR3 runs 14 residues. Germline CDR1 is SNHLY and CDR2 is FYNNEI. V trimming: 11 bases; J trimming: 4 bases; junction bases outside the gene matches: 7. CDR3 in amino acids: CASQTSGSADTQYF. For the CDR3, the DNA is TGTGCCTCCCAGACTAGCGGGAGCGCAGATACGCAGTATTTT. Full variable domain (missing parts from reference TRBV2 and TRBJ2-3): EPEVTQTPSHQVTQMGQEVILRCVPISNHLYFYWYRQILGQKVEFLVSFYNNEISEKSEIFDDQFSVERPDGSNFTLKIRSTKLEDSAMYFCASQTSGSADTQYFGPGTRLTVL.

On this clonotype: A much larger clone sits a single nucleotide away, making a read error possible. The chain employs TRBV18 and TRBJ2-7, with TRBD2 identical over 9 bases. CDR3 length equals 13 residues. Germline V CDR1 and CDR2: KGHSH, LQKENI. Trimming removed 2 bases from V and 12 bases from J; junction bases left unmatched: 8. CDR3 loop: CASSPGISGSRYF. The DNA of the CDR3 is TGTGCCAGCTCACCAGGGATTAGCGGGAGTCGGTACTTC.

The CDR3 sequence: CSARGRGQSSGANVLTF. CDR3 DNA sequence: TGCAGTGCTAGAGGGAGGGGTCAAAGCTCTGGGGCCAACGTCCTGACTTTC. The chain is built from TRBV20-1 and TRBJ2-6; a weak D match, TRBD2 (6 bases). The germline V gene has CDR1 DFQATT and CDR2 SNEGSKA (reference sequence). Trimming left V 1 base short and J 0 bases short, with 13 bases between. The CDR3 is made up of 17 amino acids.

This clonotype was picked up many times. The chain is built from TRBV29-1 and TRBJ2-7; 7 bases match TRBD2. CDR3 length: 14 amino acids. Germline values: CDR1 SQVTM, CDR2 ANQGSEA. The trim removed 5 bases at V and 0 bases at J, leaving 7 bases unmatched. In DNA, the CDR3 is TGCAGCGTTCTAACGGCTAGCGGCTCCTACGAGCAGTACTTC. Its translation: CSVLTASGSYEQYF.

The chain couples TRBV19 to TRBJ2-1, with 7 bases matching TRBD2. This CDR3 is 11 amino acids long. Unmatched junction bases numbered 5, after V lost 6 bases and J lost 12 bases. Germline V gene sequence: CDR1 LNHDA, CDR2 SQIVND (reference sequence). CDR3 sequence: CASRAGRGQFF. CDR3 in DNA: TGTGCCAGTAGAGCGGGGAGGGGGCAGTTCTTC.

This clonotype was observed a handful of times. The chain combines TRBV12-3 or TRBV12-4 with TRBJ2-6, with 7 nucleotides matching TRBD1. The CDR3 is made up of 16 amino acids. V shed 5 bases and J 0 bases; nucleotides not matched to a gene: 4. CDR3 coding DNA: TGTGCCAGCAGTCGGACAGGCGCCTCTGGGGCCAACGTCCTGACTTTC. This encodes CASSRTGASGANVLTF.

Many counts were recorded for this clonotype. The V and J genes are TRBV3-1 and TRBJ2-7, with D possibly matching TRBD1 (6 bases). V lost 0 bases and J lost 5, with 14 bases in between. This CDR3 comprises 15 residues. The germline CDR1 and CDR2 sequences are LGHDT and YNNKEL (reference sequence). The CDR3 protein is CASSQDSRGLHEQYF. DNA of the CDR3: TGTGCCAGCAGCCAAGATTCGAGGGGGTTGCACGAGCAGTACTTC.

This clonotype was seen more than once but under ten times. The chain combines TRBV29-1 with TRBJ2-1, with D possibly being TRBD1 or TRBD2 (5 bases each). Trimming took 4 bases from V and 1 from J, leaving 11 bases between them. Germline CDR1 and CDR2: SQVTM and ANQGSEA. This CDR3 spans 14 amino acids. This CDR3 is CSVAGTVSYNEQFF. CDR3 DNA: TGCAGCGTTGCTGGGACCGTTTCCTACAATGAGCAGTTCTTC.

This clonotype was seen repeatedly, ten times or more. This chain joins TRBV7-2 and TRBJ1-6; 8 nucleotides align to TRBD1. The germline V gene has CDR1 SGHTA and CDR2 FQGNSA. Trimming took 2 bases from V and 10 from J; bases not matched to a gene: 10. This CDR3 is 16 amino acids long. The CDR3 here is CASSLLLDREYSPLHF. The CDR3, as DNA: TGTGCCAGCAGCTTACTTTTGGACAGGGAGTACTCACCCCTCCACTTT.

This clonotype was seen repeatedly, ten times or more. The rearrangement joins TRBV30 to TRBJ1-4; D may be TRBD1 (6 bases). The CDR3 runs to 13 residues. Germline values: CDR1 GTSNPN, CDR2 SVGIG (reference sequence). V was pared by 5 bases and J by 4 bases, with 11 bases between. The CDR3 DNA sequence: TGTGCCTGGCGAGGGGGGTTTAATGAAAAACTGTTTTTT. Residues: CAWRGGFNEKLFF.

The sample holds many counts of this clonotype. A read error may account for a junction end that differs from germline. V gene TRBV7-7 combines with J gene TRBJ2-1; 11 bases agree with TRBD2. The germline V gene encodes CDR1 SSHAT and CDR2 FNYEAQ (reference sequence). The CDR3 is 14 amino acids. The CDR3 loop reads CASSSGRAGNEQFF. The CDR3 DNA follows: TGTGCTAGCAGTAGCGGGAGGGCCGGGAATGAGCAGTTCTTC.

The table lists this clonotype with many counts. The chain recombines TRBV20-1 with TRBJ1-6, with 7 bases aligning to TRBD1. From germline, CDR1 is DFQATT and CDR2 SNEGSKA (reference sequence). The CDR3 sequence is 14 residues long. V shed 4 bases and J 4 bases; nucleotides not matched to a gene: 4. The CDR3 loop is CSATGTVYNSPLHF. CDR3 coding DNA: TGCAGTGCTACCGGGACAGTTTATAATTCACCCCTCCACTTT.

The table lists this clonotype with a few counts. The genes are TRBV20-1 and TRBJ2-4; TRBD2 agrees at 10 bases. V was clipped by 3 bases and J by 2 bases; unmatched bases: 7. This CDR3 region has 16 residues. Germline-derived CDR1 and CDR2 are DFQATT and SNEGSKA (reference sequence). The CDR3 region is CSASSSGSASKNIQYF. The DNA for the CDR3 is TGCAGTGCTAGTTCTAGCGGGAGTGCGTCCAAAAACATTCAGTACTTC.

Many counts were recorded for this clonotype. The chain recombines TRBV6-5 with TRBJ2-3; D perhaps matches TRBD2 (6 bases). V dropped 2 bases and J dropped 5 bases, with 11 bases sitting between them. Germline CDR1 MNHEY, CDR2 SVGAGI. The CDR3 has 14 amino acids. CDR3 protein: CASSYSLGGDTQYF. The CDR3 DNA sequence: TGTGCCAGCAGTTACAGCCTGGGGGGAGATACGCAGTATTTT.